This T cell receptor (beta chain) comes out of a study of blood T cell repertoires in COVID-19. For the study at large: COVID-19 samples from acute and convalescent phases originated in the United States, Italy and Spain. The cDNA or gDNA used as material had been derived from T cells, B-cell-depleted T cells, or PBMCs.

In the original workflow: Using reference gene primer amplification, nucleated cell counts were estimated. Produced via immunoSEQ multiplex PCR; TCRdb's table is partial and in-frame only. V and J calls plus clone size are reproduced from that table; the DNA served to infer D and trimming. The table has about 200,000 clones, 80% to 90% seen once; the top ten hold roughly an eighth. The sample taken for sequencing was peripheral blood. The source of this sequence is a human donor in a cohort sampled during active COVID-19.

The CDR3 DNA follows: TGTGCCAGCTCACCAGGGACAGGCGATCAGCCCCAGCATTTT. Translation: CASSPGTGDQPQHF. The chain has TRBV18 and TRBJ1-5, with 8 nucleotides matching TRBD1. This CDR3 contains 14 residues. V lost 2 bases and J lost 5; bases outside the gene matches: 2. The germline V gene encodes CDR1 KGHSH and CDR2 LQKENI.